These T cell receptor beta chains were read from a single sample in a study of T-cell memory formation after mild COVID-19. TCRdb fed the 5' RACE reads into MiXCR, producing one record per CDR3 protein. Seen here are 150,000 or so distinct CDR3 sequences, about 25% observed once, and the top ten hold approximately 25%. The sample consisted of PBMCs or a T cell subset sorted from them (not recorded which). All receptors derive from an adult woman who had mild COVID-19 (a few samples of this study predate the infection). Cell type and time point are not known. The CDR3 runs from the conserved cysteine through the conserved F or W. D genes are given only for firm matches. Only part of the rows carry a size: once, few, many, or a class if the clone is expanded.

CDR3aa: CASSHETGTSAPLHF; CDR3nt: TGCGCCAGCAGCCACGAGACCGGGACCTCCGCACCCCTCCACTTT; j_gene: TRBJ1-6; v_gene: TRBV4-1; abundance: -; d_gene: -
CDR3aa: CASSQALSGGGEQYF; CDR3nt: TGTGCCAGCAGCCAGGCATTATCGGGAGGGGGCGAGCAGTACTTC; j_gene: TRBJ2-7; v_gene: TRBV7-9; abundance: -; d_gene: TRBD2
CDR3aa: CASSFGAGELFF; CDR3nt: TGTGCCAGCAGCTTCGGAGCCGGGGAGCTGTTTTTT; j_gene: TRBJ2-2; v_gene: TRBV5-6; abundance: -; d_gene: -
CDR3aa: CASSPWAGQGEQPQHF; CDR3nt: TGTGCCAGCAGCCCATGGGCCGGACAGGGAGAACAGCCCCAGCATTTT; j_gene: TRBJ1-5; v_gene: TRBV6-1; abundance: -; d_gene: TRBD1
CDR3aa: CSVGWGGSYEQYF; CDR3nt: TGCAGCGTTGGCTGGGGGGGCTCCTACGAGCAGTACTTC; j_gene: TRBJ2-7; v_gene: TRBV29-1; abundance: few; d_gene: TRBD2
CDR3aa: CASSEQGDAFF; CDR3nt: TGTGCCAGCAGTGAACAGGGTGACGCTTTCTTT; j_gene: TRBJ1-1; v_gene: TRBV6-1; abundance: -; d_gene: -
CDR3aa: CASTSAEQGVLNGYTF; CDR3nt: TGTGCCAGCACTTCTGCGGAACAGGGGGTTCTGAATGGCTACACCTTC; j_gene: TRBJ1-2; v_gene: TRBV12-3/TRBV12-4; abundance: few; d_gene: TRBD1
CDR3aa: CASSKLAGGDTQYF; CDR3nt: TGTGCCAGCAGTAAACTAGCGGGAGGTGATACGCAGTATTTT; j_gene: TRBJ2-3; v_gene: TRBV27; abundance: -; d_gene: TRBD2
CDR3aa: CASSQDWAPYYEQYF; CDR3nt: TGCGCCAGCAGCCAAGATTGGGCCCCTTACTACGAGCAGTACTTC; j_gene: TRBJ2-7; v_gene: TRBV4-3; abundance: -; d_gene: -
CDR3aa: CASSLGTEETQYF; CDR3nt: TGTGCCAGCAGCTTAGGGACGGAAGAGACCCAGTACTTC; j_gene: TRBJ2-5; v_gene: TRBV7-9; abundance: -; d_gene: -
CDR3aa: CASTLEGWAEAFF; CDR3nt: TGTGCCAGCACCCTTGAGGGGTGGGCTGAAGCTTTCTTT; j_gene: TRBJ1-1; v_gene: TRBV25-1; abundance: -; d_gene: -
CDR3aa: CATSDRPGTGFRGYTF; CDR3nt: TGTGCCACCAGTGACCGTCCCGGGACAGGGTTCAGGGGCTACACCTTC; j_gene: TRBJ1-2; v_gene: TRBV24-1; abundance: -; d_gene: TRBD1
CDR3aa: CASSYLGAIGETQYF; CDR3nt: TGTGCCAGCAGTTACCTCGGGGCGATCGGAGAGACCCAGTACTTC; j_gene: TRBJ2-5; v_gene: TRBV6-2/TRBV6-3; abundance: few; d_gene: -
CDR3aa: CSARWDRDAYNEQFF; CDR3nt: TGCAGTGCTAGGTGGGACAGGGATGCCTACAATGAGCAGTTCTTC; j_gene: TRBJ2-1; v_gene: TRBV20-1; abundance: -; d_gene: TRBD1
CDR3aa: CASSHEGSPTPDEQFF; CDR3nt: TGCGCCAGCAGCCACGAGGGTAGCCCAACGCCCGATGAGCAGTTCTTC; j_gene: TRBJ2-1; v_gene: TRBV4-1; abundance: few; d_gene: -
CDR3aa: CATGQGLRETQYF; CDR3nt: TGCGCCACGGGACAGGGTTTAAGAGAGACCCAGTACTTC; j_gene: TRBJ2-5; v_gene: TRBV5-1; abundance: few; d_gene: TRBD1
CDR3aa: CSVVEATGELFF; CDR3nt: TGCAGCGTTGTGGAGGCCACCGGGGAGCTGTTTTTT; j_gene: TRBJ2-2; v_gene: TRBV29-1; abundance: -; d_gene: -
CDR3aa: CSVEVIGGSPNEQYF; CDR3nt: TGCAGCGTTGAGGTAATCGGGGGATCCCCAAACGAGCAGTACTTC; j_gene: TRBJ2-7; v_gene: TRBV29-1; abundance: -; d_gene: -
CDR3aa: CATGGREGKTGELFF; CDR3nt: TGTGCCACCGGTGGAAGGGAGGGAAAAACCGGGGAGCTGTTTTTT; j_gene: TRBJ2-2; v_gene: TRBV24-1; abundance: few; d_gene: TRBD2
CDR3aa: CASSRSGGETDTQYF; CDR3nt: TGTGCCAGCAGCCGCAGCGGGGGGGAAACAGATACGCAGTATTTT; j_gene: TRBJ2-3; v_gene: TRBV9; abundance: few; d_gene: TRBD2
CDR3aa: CASSHYPGPAIEKLFF; CDR3nt: TGCGCCAGCAGCCACTATCCCGGGCCCGCCATTGAAAAACTGTTTTTT; j_gene: TRBJ1-4; v_gene: TRBV4-1; abundance: -; d_gene: -
CDR3aa: CASSLSNHYEQYF; CDR3nt: TGTGCCAGCAGTTTATCAAATCACTACGAGCAGTACTTC; j_gene: TRBJ2-7; v_gene: TRBV27; abundance: few; d_gene: -
CDR3aa: CSARDFSGRVNTGELFF; CDR3nt: TGCAGTGCTAGAGATTTCAGCGGGAGAGTCAACACCGGGGAGCTGTTTTTT; j_gene: TRBJ2-2; v_gene: TRBV20-1; abundance: -; d_gene: TRBD2
CDR3aa: CASSLGGIQPQHF; CDR3nt: TGTGCCAGCAGCCTGGGGGGAATTCAGCCCCAGCATTTT; j_gene: TRBJ1-5; v_gene: TRBV5-6; abundance: -; d_gene: -
CDR3aa: CASGPDAQETQYF; CDR3nt: TGTGCTAGTGGCCCGGATGCACAAGAGACCCAGTACTTC; j_gene: TRBJ2-5; v_gene: TRBV12-5; abundance: -; d_gene: -
CDR3aa: CASSTSDTFPGNTIYF; CDR3nt: TGTGCCAGCTCAACCTCTGACACTTTCCCTGGAAACACCATATATTTT; j_gene: TRBJ1-3; v_gene: TRBV18; abundance: -; d_gene: -
CDR3aa: CSVEDAAGKDGETQYF; CDR3nt: TGCAGCGTTGAAGATGCCGCAGGGAAGGACGGAGAGACCCAGTACTTC; j_gene: TRBJ2-5; v_gene: TRBV29-1; abundance: -; d_gene: -
CDR3aa: CASSLPGTGTDTQYF; CDR3nt: TGTGCCAGCAGTTTACCCGGGACAGGGACAGATACGCAGTATTTT; j_gene: TRBJ2-3; v_gene: TRBV6-5; abundance: few; d_gene: TRBD1
CDR3aa: CASSQDWASAGNDEQFF; CDR3nt: TGCGCCAGCAGCCAAGATTGGGCTAGCGCCGGCAACGATGAGCAGTTCTTC; j_gene: TRBJ2-1; v_gene: TRBV4-3; abundance: -; d_gene: -
CDR3aa: CASSYRDRGSYNEQFF; CDR3nt: TGTGCCAGCAGTTACCGGGACAGGGGTTCCTACAATGAGCAGTTCTTC; j_gene: TRBJ2-1; v_gene: TRBV6-5; abundance: -; d_gene: TRBD1
CDR3aa: CASSLVEPSYNEQFF; CDR3nt: TGCGCCAGCAGCTTAGTAGAGCCCTCCTACAATGAGCAGTTCTTC; j_gene: TRBJ2-1; v_gene: TRBV5-1; abundance: many; d_gene: -
CDR3aa: CASSYRGRNTEAFF; CDR3nt: TGTGCCAGCAGCTACAGGGGGAGAAACACTGAAGCTTTCTTT; j_gene: TRBJ1-1; v_gene: TRBV7-9; abundance: -; d_gene: TRBD1
CDR3aa: CASSLEINQGTYEQYF; CDR3nt: TGCGCCAGCAGCTTGGAGATCAACCAGGGGACCTACGAGCAGTACTTC; j_gene: TRBJ2-7; v_gene: TRBV5-1; abundance: -; d_gene: -
CDR3aa: CASSPTGTGHEQFF; CDR3nt: TGCGCCAGCAGCCCCACCGGGACAGGGCATGAGCAGTTCTTC; j_gene: TRBJ2-1; v_gene: TRBV5-1; abundance: -; d_gene: TRBD1
CDR3aa: CASSQAKLKNIPF; CDR3nt: TGCGCCAGCAGCCAAGCCAAATTAAAAAACATCCCTTTT; j_gene: TRBJ2-3; v_gene: TRBV4-3; abundance: -; d_gene: -
CDR3aa: CASSLQERDYEQYF; CDR3nt: TGTGCCAGCAGTTTGCAGGAGAGAGACTACGAGCAGTACTTC; j_gene: TRBJ2-7; v_gene: TRBV12-3/TRBV12-4; abundance: few; d_gene: -
CDR3aa: CASSLVGAGSTYEQYF; CDR3nt: TGTGCCAGCAGCTTAGTTGGGGCCGGCTCGACCTACGAGCAGTACTTC; j_gene: TRBJ2-7; v_gene: TRBV11-2; abundance: -; d_gene: -
CDR3aa: CSARATGFGYGYTF; CDR3nt: TGCAGTGCTAGAGCGACAGGATTCGGCTATGGCTACACCTTC; j_gene: TRBJ1-2; v_gene: TRBV20-1; abundance: -; d_gene: -
CDR3aa: CASSYWTGEETQYF; CDR3nt: TGTGCCAGCAGTTATTGGACAGGGGAGGAGACCCAGTACTTC; j_gene: TRBJ2-5; v_gene: TRBV11-2; abundance: few; d_gene: TRBD1
CDR3aa: CASSDLNEQFF; CDR3nt: TGTGCCAGCAGTGATCTCAATGAGCAGTTCTTC; j_gene: TRBJ2-1; v_gene: TRBV6-1; abundance: few; d_gene: -